This T cell receptor beta chain was identified during a study of shared clonotypes between healthy human individuals. Study overall: There were three CD4 naive, three CD4 memory, two CD8 naive and one CD8 memory plates per donor.

As to this clone: What it recognizes is unknown.

As handled by the study authors: Filtering differed, since immunoSEQ gave only junction sequences and no quality scores. Repertoires were generated with immunoSEQ multiplex PCR, while TCRdb's copy carries only in-frame clones and drops some. V, J and clone size are those of that table, while D and trimming were read from the DNA. The data show around 2,000,000 clones, around 96% seen once. With 1 base clipped from V and 3 bases from J, the junction kept 8 bases outside the gene matches. Per the germline V gene, CDR1 is MNHNS and CDR2 is SASEGT. The CDR3 contains 16 residues. Overall study results and limits: Naive subsets generally exceeded memory subsets in estimated richness. Sharing of clonotypes among donors was expected to vary with sequencing depth.

Only CD45RO-negative cells positively selected for CCR7 counted as naive CD8 cells, so terminally differentiated effector memory CD45RA+ cells were excluded. V gene TRBV6-1 combines with J gene TRBJ2-7; 8 bases fit TRBD1. This sequence was found in a young man in good health. The source material was naive CD8+ T cells sorted from blood. This CDR3 reads CASSEGGQVGGYEQYF. The CDR3 DNA reads as TGTGCCAGCAGTGAAGGGGGACAGGTTGGCGGCTACGAGCAGTACTTC.